The clone carrying this T cell receptor (beta chain) was detected many times. Germline V gene data show CDR1 as SGHDT and CDR2 as YYEEEE. The length of the CDR3 is 16 residues. V lost 1 base to trimming and J lost 2 bases, with 13 bases between them. Assay: immunoSEQ multiplex PCR; the TCRdb copy retains only in-frame clones and omits some. The table includes hundreds of thousands of clones, less than 85% detected once. This record comes from a study of blood T cell repertoires in COVID-19. The chain employs TRBV5-6 and TRBJ1-5; D is uncertain. The sample taken for sequencing was PBMCs or T cells enriched from blood (not recorded which). The sequence derives from a man in his forties or fifties who had recovered from COVID-19. For the CDR3, the DNA is TGTGCCAGCAGCTTGAATGGCTTCGGGGGCAATCAGCCCCAGCATTTT. Its translation is CASSLNGFGGNQPQHF.